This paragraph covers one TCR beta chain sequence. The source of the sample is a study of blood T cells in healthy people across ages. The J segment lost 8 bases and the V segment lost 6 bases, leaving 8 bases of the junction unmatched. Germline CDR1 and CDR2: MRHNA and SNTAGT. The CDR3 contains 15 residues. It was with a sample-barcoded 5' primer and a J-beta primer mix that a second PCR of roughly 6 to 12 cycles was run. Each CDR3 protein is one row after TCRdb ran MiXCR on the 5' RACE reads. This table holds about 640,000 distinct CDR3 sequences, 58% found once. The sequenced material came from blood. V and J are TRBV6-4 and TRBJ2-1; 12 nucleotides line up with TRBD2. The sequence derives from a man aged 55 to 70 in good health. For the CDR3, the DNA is TGTGCCAGCAGCCCCCTAGCGGGGGGGCGCTATGAGCAGTTCTTC. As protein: CASSPLAGGRYEQFF.